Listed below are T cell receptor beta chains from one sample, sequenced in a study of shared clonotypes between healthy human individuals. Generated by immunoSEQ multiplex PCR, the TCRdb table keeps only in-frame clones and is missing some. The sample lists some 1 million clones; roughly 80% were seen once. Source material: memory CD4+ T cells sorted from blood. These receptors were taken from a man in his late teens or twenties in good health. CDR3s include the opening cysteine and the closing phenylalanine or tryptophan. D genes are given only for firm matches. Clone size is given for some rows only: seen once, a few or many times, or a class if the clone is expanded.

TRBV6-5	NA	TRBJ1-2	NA	CASSKNRGAGYTF	TGTGCCAGCAGTAAAAATAGGGGGGCTGGCTACACCTTC
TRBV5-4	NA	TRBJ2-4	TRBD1	CASSQGQGDIQYF	TGTGCCAGCAGCCAGGGACAGGGCGACATTCAGTACTTC
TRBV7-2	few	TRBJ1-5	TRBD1	CASSLGAGTGYQPQHF	TGTGCCAGCAGCTTAGGGGCCGGGACAGGGTATCAGCCCCAGCATTTT
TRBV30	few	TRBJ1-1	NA	CAWSSGAGAFF	TGTGCCTGGAGTTCGGGGGCTGGAGCTTTCTTT
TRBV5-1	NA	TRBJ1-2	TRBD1	CASKQGALEYGYTF	TGCGCCAGCAAACAGGGGGCTTTGGAGTATGGCTACACCTTC
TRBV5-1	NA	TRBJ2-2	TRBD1	CASSSGTGGSGELFF	TGCGCCAGCAGCTCCGGGACAGGGGGCAGCGGGGAGCTGTTTTTT
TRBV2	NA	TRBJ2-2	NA	CASSVEGVLGELFF	TGTGCCAGCAGTGTAGAAGGAGTCCTCGGGGAGCTGTTTTTT
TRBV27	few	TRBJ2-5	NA	CASRGRLEETQYF	TGTGCCAGCAGAGGACGGTTGGAAGAGACCCAGTACTTC
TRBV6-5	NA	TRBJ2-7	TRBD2	CASSYQLAGLYEQYF	TGTGCCAGCAGTTACCAACTAGCGGGTCTCTACGAGCAGTACTTC
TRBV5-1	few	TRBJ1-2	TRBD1	CASSRGQSLYGYTF	TGCGCCAGCAGTAGGGGACAGTCACTCTATGGCTACACCTTC
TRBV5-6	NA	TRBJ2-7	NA	CASSRRQVGSYEQYF	TGTGCCAGCAGCCGAAGACAGGTGGGCTCCTACGAGCAGTACTTC
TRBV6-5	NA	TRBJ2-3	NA	CASSYSGISTDTQYF	TGTGCCAGCAGTTACTCTGGCATAAGCACAGATACGCAGTATTTT
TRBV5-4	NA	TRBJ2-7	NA	CASSLGDTGYEQYF	TGTGCCAGCAGCTTGGGTGACACCGGGTACGAGCAGTACTTC
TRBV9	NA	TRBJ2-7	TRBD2	CASSVGTSGSYEQYF	TGTGCCAGCAGCGTTGGGACTAGCGGGAGTTACGAGCAGTACTTC
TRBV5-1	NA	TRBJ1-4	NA	CASSVDSFNEKLFF	TGCGCCAGCAGCGTCGACAGCTTTAATGAAAAACTGTTTTTT
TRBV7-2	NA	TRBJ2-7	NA	CASSLVRDVGEQYF	TGTGCCAGCAGCTTAGTCCGGGACGTAGGCGAGCAGTACTTC
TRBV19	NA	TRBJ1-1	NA	CASSIQGGMNTEAFF	TGTGCCAGTAGTATACAGGGCGGGATGAACACTGAAGCTTTCTTT
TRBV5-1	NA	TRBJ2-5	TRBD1	CASSFGQAGPETQYF	TGCGCCAGCAGCTTCGGACAGGCCGGACCTGAGACCCAGTACTTC
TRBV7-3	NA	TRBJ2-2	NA	CASSLKPGDVLGELFF	TGTGCCAGCAGCCTAAAACCCGGGGATGTATTGGGGGAGCTGTTTTTT
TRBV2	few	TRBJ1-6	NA	CASSPPGHGNSPLHF	TGTGCCAGCAGTCCTCCGGGACACGGGAATTCACCCCTCCACTTT
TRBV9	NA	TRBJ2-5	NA	CASSGTRGETQYF	TGTGCCAGCAGCGGAACTAGGGGGGAGACCCAGTACTTC
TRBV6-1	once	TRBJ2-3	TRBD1	CASTKPDRAGDTQYF	TGTGCCAGCACTAAACCGGACAGGGCTGGAGATACGCAGTATTTT
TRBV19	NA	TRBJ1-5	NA	CASTSLWGSNQPQHF	TGTGCCAGTACTTCACTCTGGGGAAGCAATCAGCCCCAGCATTTT
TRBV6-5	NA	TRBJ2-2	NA	CATSLTGLNTGELFF	TGTGCCACCTCCTTGACAGGTTTGAACACCGGGGAGCTGTTTTTT